This T cell receptor beta chain appears in the sequencing data of a study of graft-versus-host responses after intestinal transplantation. Study-wide findings and caveats: There was an association between peak levels of circulating GvH clones and early post-transplant HvG declines. Recipient marrow harbored GvH clones, some of which surfaced first in ileum or blood. Within allografts, high graft-versus-host to host-versus-graft clonal ratios were seen among patients with graft-donor T cell macrochimerism.

Trimming took 1 base from V and 8 from J, leaving 11 bases between them. Germline loops: CDR1 SGHDN, CDR2 FVKESK. This CDR3 spans 13 amino acids. Comment on this clone: Its target is unknown.

Assay: immunoSEQ multiplex PCR; the TCRdb copy retains only in-frame clones and omits some. The sample lists approximately 5,000 clones; 72% were seen once. This receptor was obtained from a human patient who received an intestinal transplant, so some T cells may come from the graft donor. Sequenced here: PBMCs, sampled around 81 weeks after intestinal transplant. The chain is built from TRBV14 and TRBJ1-2; D is uncertain. CDR3 sequence reads: CASSQGHLVGYTF. As DNA, the CDR3 is TGTGCCAGCAGCCAAGGACACCTAGTGGGCTACACCTTC. Together with reference TRBV14 and TRBJ1-2, the CDR3 gives the full variable domain: EAGVTQFPSHSVIEKGQTVTLRCDPISGHDNLYWYRRVMGKEIKFLLHFVKESKQDESGMPNNRFLAERTGGTYSTLKVQPAELEDSGVYFCASSQGHLVGYTFGSGTRLTVV.